This T cell receptor (beta chain) was retrieved from a study of blood T cell repertoires in COVID-19. Assay: immunoSEQ multiplex PCR; the TCRdb copy retains only in-frame clones and omits some. This table holds a few hundred thousand clones, 85% to 90% found once. The CDR3 totals 16 residues. Germline V gene sequence: CDR1 SEHNR, CDR2 FQNEAQ (reference sequence). Trimming removed 1 base at V and 0 bases at J, with 10 bases between. What was sequenced was peripheral blood. The chain couples TRBV7-9 to TRBJ1-5; D is perhaps TRBD1 (5 bases). The TCR sequence derives from a man in his fifties or sixties with acute or convalescent COVID-19. The CDR3 sequence is CASSLGQGVSNQPQHF. The CDR3 DNA reads as TGTGCCAGCAGCTTAGGCCAGGGTGTTAGCAATCAGCCCCAGCATTTT.